One sample yielded the 21 T cell receptor beta chains listed below, sequenced in a study of CD8 T cells in ankylosing spondylitis. Findings and limits, study-wide: Eight or nine highly homologous variants formed a TCR beta motif that appeared characteristic of ankylosing spondylitis blood.

Via MiXCR, TCRdb re-called the 5' RACE reads, giving one row per CDR3 protein. Of a few hundred thousand distinct CDR3 sequences listed, about 22% are singletons. No antigen is known for these receptors. The sequenced sample consisted of blood, either unsorted or a sorted T cell fraction (not recorded which). These receptors all stem from a male donor with ankylosing spondylitis.

This clonotype was detected only a few times. The chain is built from TRBV6-2 or TRBV6-3 and TRBJ2-5; 15 positions match TRBD2. The CDR3 is made up of 16 amino acids. Per the germline V gene, CDR1 is MNHEY and CDR2 is SVGEGT. Trimming removed 2 bases from V and 5 bases from J; junction bases left unmatched: 3. The CDR3 loop reads CASSYPGLAGGETQYF. The CDR3 nucleotides are TGTGCCAGCAGTTACCCCGGACTAGCGGGAGGGGAGACCCAGTACTTC.

This chain uses TRBV6-1 with TRBJ2-7, with D perhaps matching TRBD1 (6 bases). This CDR3 has 14 residues. Trimming took off 5 bases at V and 2 bases at J, with 13 bases between the two ends. Germline V gives CDR1 MNHNS, CDR2 SASEGT. CDR3 coding DNA: TGTGCCAGCAGTACAGGGTTTGGGGCCTACGAGCAGTACTTC. It encodes CASSTGFGAYEQYF.

The rearrangement uses TRBV30 and TRBJ1-1; D uncertain. Germline V gene data show CDR1 as GTSNPN and CDR2 as SVGIG (reference sequence). The CDR3 totals 14 residues. V was clipped by 3 bases and J by 1 base, with 12 bases between them. The CDR3 sequence: CAWRKGPGNTEAFF. The CDR3 coding sequence is TGTGCCTGGAGGAAGGGCCCTGGGAACACTGAAGCTTTCTTT.

The J gene is TRBJ2-4, the V gene TRBV4-1; D uncertain. V lost 0 bases to trimming and J lost 0 bases, with 6 bases between them. The V gene's germline CDR1 is MGHRA and CDR2 YSYEKL. This CDR3 spans 15 amino acids. CDR3 nucleotide sequence: TGCGCCAGCAGCCAAGAACAGCTAGCCAAAAACATTCAGTACTTC. Translation: CASSQEQLAKNIQYF.

The CDR3 loop is CASTRRPPEKLFF. The CDR3 DNA reads TGTGCCAGCACAAGAAGGCCCCCTGAAAAACTGTTTTTT. V is TRBV2 and J is TRBJ1-4; D is unclear. V lost 7 bases to trimming and J lost 7 bases, with 13 bases between them. Germline V CDR1 and CDR2: SNHLY, FYNNEI. CDR3 length equals 13 residues.

V and J are TRBV5-1 and TRBJ2-1; TRBD2 agrees at 7 bases. Germline V lookup: CDR1 SGHRS, CDR2 YFSETQ. The CDR3 extends over 15 amino acids. J was trimmed by 6 bases and V by 4 bases; bases with no gene match: 10. CDR3 sequence reads: CASSPPLTSRNEQFF. CDR3 nucleotide sequence: TGCGCCAGCAGCCCTCCCCTGACTAGCCGCAATGAGCAGTTCTTC.

This clonotype was observed a few times. The chain employs TRBV27 and TRBJ2-1; D is unresolved. Germline V gene lookup returns CDR1 MNHEY and CDR2 SMNVEV (reference sequence). V was trimmed by 4 bases and J by 6 bases, leaving 10 bases between them. This CDR3 region has 13 residues. CDR3 in amino acids: CASSSYTFNEQFF. The CDR3 DNA is TGTGCCAGCAGTTCTTACACCTTCAATGAGCAGTTCTTC.

This chain connects TRBV5-1 to TRBJ2-5, with 7 bases that match TRBD2. This CDR3 contains 13 residues. J was trimmed by 3 bases and V by 3 bases; bases with no gene match: 2. Germline CDR1 is SGHRS and CDR2 is YFSETQ. The CDR3 here is CASSSSGEETQYF. CDR3 in DNA: TGCGCCAGCAGCTCCAGCGGGGAAGAGACCCAGTACTTC.

CDR3 bases: TGTGCCAGCAGTTTAGTTATTGCGATAGGACAGCCCCAGCATTTT. It encodes CASSLVIAIGQPQHF. The genes are TRBV12-3 or TRBV12-4 and TRBJ1-5, with D uncertain. The CDR3 contains 15 residues. Trimming stripped 1 base from V and 7 bases from J, with 14 bases between.

There are a few counts of this clonotype. The V and J genes are TRBV29-1 and TRBJ2-5; D not resolved. CDR1 is SQVTM and CDR2 is ANQGSEA in the germline V gene. Trimming pared 3 bases from V and 11 bases from J, leaving 19 bases between. The CDR3 extends over 13 amino acids. DNA of the CDR3: TGCAGCGTTGACGCGTGGGGTGAACCGACGCAGTACTTC. Protein product: CSVDAWGEPTQYF.

The chain joins TRBV5-5 to TRBJ2-5; 7 bases are a match to TRBD1. Germline CDR1 is SGHKS and CDR2 is YYEKEE (reference sequence). This CDR3 has 14 amino acids. The ends lost 4 bases at V and 5 bases at J; junction bases unmatched: 8. The CDR3 nucleotides read TGTGCCAGCAGCAATCAGGGGGTTGGCGAGACCCAGTACTTC. The encoded protein is CASSNQGVGETQYF.

This clonotype was counted between two and nine times. The J gene is TRBJ2-3, the V gene TRBV5-5, with D uncertain. The CDR3 contains 14 residues. Germline V gives CDR1 SGHKS, CDR2 YYEKEE (reference sequence). V dropped 4 bases and J dropped 0 bases, with 9 bases sitting between them. CDR3 amino acids: CASSLSISTDTQYF. CDR3 in DNA: TGTGCCAGCAGCCTTTCAATAAGCACAGATACGCAGTATTTT.

The J gene is TRBJ2-1, the V gene TRBV27, with 11 bases aligning to TRBD2. CDR3 length equals 15 residues. Germline V gene data show CDR1 as MNHEY and CDR2 as SMNVEV (reference sequence). V shed 1 base and J 6 bases; nucleotides not matched to a gene: 2. CDR3 sequence reads: CASSLLTSGSNEQFF. The CDR3, as DNA: TGTGCCAGCAGTTTATTAACTAGCGGGAGCAATGAGCAGTTCTTC.

V gene TRBV20-1 combines with J gene TRBJ1-5; D unclear. The CDR3 length is 12 residues. Trimming stripped 4 bases from V and 7 bases from J, with 11 bases between. CDR1 and CDR2 (germline): DFQATT, SNEGSKA (reference sequence). The CDR3 loop reads CSAMGMEQPQHF. CDR3 bases: TGCAGTGCTATGGGGATGGAGCAGCCCCAGCATTTT.

The rearrangement joins TRBV29-1 to TRBJ2-4; 7 bases are a match to TRBD1. Per germline, CDR1 SQVTM and CDR2 ANQGSEA. CDR3 length: 13 residues. V lost 6 bases, J lost 6 bases, and 8 bases stayed unmatched. This CDR3 is CSVKQGSANIQYF. The DNA for the CDR3 is TGCAGCGTCAAACAGGGGTCGGCAAACATTCAGTACTTC.

This sequence joins TRBV7-9 and TRBJ2-1; 7 nucleotides match TRBD1. Germline V lookup: CDR1 SEHNR, CDR2 FQNEAQ (reference sequence). V lost 5 bases and J lost 5; bases outside the gene matches: 9. This CDR3 spans 15 amino acids. Here the CDR3 reads CASSPPGQPDNEQFF. In DNA form, the CDR3 reads TGTGCCAGCAGCCCCCCGGGACAGCCAGACAATGAGCAGTTCTTC.

This clonotype has just a few counts. The chain carries TRBV15 and TRBJ2-3, with 8 bases matching TRBD2. V lost 8 bases, J lost 5 bases, and 12 bases stayed unmatched. Germline CDR1 LNHNV, CDR2 YYDKDF (reference sequence). This CDR3 has 15 residues. Here the CDR3 reads CATQERGSYGDTQYF. The CDR3 DNA reads as TGTGCCACCCAGGAGCGGGGGTCCTACGGAGATACGCAGTATTTT.

The chain couples TRBV15 to TRBJ2-3, with a possible D match to TRBD1 (6 bases). Between the trimmed V and J ends, which lost 0 bases and 0 bases, there was a span of 16 bases. This CDR3 contains 18 residues. Per germline, CDR1 LNHNV and CDR2 YYDKDF (reference sequence). In nucleotides, the CDR3 is TGTGCCACCAGCAGAGATCAGGACAGCCGTTTGAGCACAGATACGCAGTATTTT. Translating gives CATSRDQDSRLSTDTQYF.

This clonotype was counted only a few times. This chain uses TRBV2 with TRBJ1-1; TRBD1 might be the D (6 bases). Trimming left V 4 bases short and J 6 bases short, with 12 bases between. CDR3 length: 13 residues. CDR1 and CDR2 (germline): SNHLY, FYNNEI. DNA for the CDR3: TGTGCCAGCAGTGTTAGGGGGGATCCTGAAGCTTTCTTT. Protein product: CASSVRGDPEAFF.

The chain links TRBV5-1 to TRBJ2-2, with a possible D match to TRBD1 (5 bases). Trimming pared 3 bases from V and 6 bases from J, leaving 12 bases between. This CDR3 contains 14 residues. The V gene's germline CDR1 is SGHRS and CDR2 YFSETQ. CDR3 nucleotides: TGCGCCAGCAGCTCCCAGGGTTGGGCCGGGGAGCTGTTTTTT. It yields the protein CASSSQGWAGELFF.

The chain couples TRBV5-1 to TRBJ2-7; maybe TRBD2 (6 bases). Germline lookup yields CDR1 SGHRS and CDR2 YFSETQ. This CDR3 spans 17 amino acids. Trimming shortened V by 2 bases and J by 3 bases, and 21 bases separated the two germline ends. DNA of the CDR3: TGCGCCAGCAGCTTCCCCAACGGGACGGCGGGGTACTACGAGCAGTACTTC. Translation: CASSFPNGTAGYYEQYF. Full variable domain (missing parts from reference TRBV5-1 and TRBJ2-7): KAGVTQTPRYLIKTRGQQVTLSCSPISGHRSVSWYQQTPGQGLQFLFEYFSETQRNKGNFPGRFSGRQFSNSRSEMNVSTLELGDSALYLCASSFPNGTAGYYEQYFGPGTRLTVT.